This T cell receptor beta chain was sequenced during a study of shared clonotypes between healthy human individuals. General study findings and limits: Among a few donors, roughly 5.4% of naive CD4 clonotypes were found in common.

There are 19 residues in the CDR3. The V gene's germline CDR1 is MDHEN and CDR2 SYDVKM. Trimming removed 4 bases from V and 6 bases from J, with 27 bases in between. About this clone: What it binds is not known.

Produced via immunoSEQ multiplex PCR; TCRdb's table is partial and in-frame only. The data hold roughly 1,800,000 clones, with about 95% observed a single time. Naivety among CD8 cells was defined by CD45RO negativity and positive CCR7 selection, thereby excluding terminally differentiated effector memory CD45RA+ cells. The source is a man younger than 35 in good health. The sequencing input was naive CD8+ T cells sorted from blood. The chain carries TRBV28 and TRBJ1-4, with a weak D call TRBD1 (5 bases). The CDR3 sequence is CASSSPTFSQGLEDEKLFF. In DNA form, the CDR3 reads TGTGCCAGCAGTTCCCCCACCTTCTCGCAGGGACTGGAGGATGAAAAACTGTTTTTT.